These 21 T cell receptor beta chains came from one sample sequenced in a study of T cell responses to AZD1222 COVID-19 vaccine. TCRdb keeps only in-frame clones here, not all; method: immunoSEQ multiplex PCR. This sample has about 150,000 clones, with 86% found just once. The sequencing here drew on peripheral blood, taken on day 0 of MenACWY control vaccination. The receptors come from an adult in good health.

J is TRBJ1-1 and V is TRBV11-1; maybe TRBD1 (6 bases). CDR1 is SGHAT and CDR2 is FQDESV in the germline V gene (reference sequence). With 5 bases removed from V and 2 bases from J, the gap between germline ends came to 12 bases. The CDR3 consists of 14 residues. This CDR3 is CASSMDRTNTEAFF. The CDR3 bases are TGTGCCAGCAGCATGGACAGAACAAACACTGAAGCTTTCTTT.

The CDR3 reads CASSEVGWASSYNSPLHF. The CDR3 nucleotides are TGTGCCAGCAGTGAGGTTGGGTGGGCGAGCTCCTATAATTCACCCCTCCACTTT. The chain uses TRBV6-1 and TRBJ1-6; no clear D. V lost 3 bases to trimming and J lost 0 bases, with 15 bases between them. Germline V gene data show CDR1 as MNHNS and CDR2 as SASEGT. The CDR3 covers 18 residues.

This chain joins TRBV7-9 and TRBJ1-6; no firm D call. The ends were cut back, 8 bases at V and 8 bases at J, with 13 bases in the middle. The CDR3 runs 13 residues. CDR1 and CDR2 from the germline V gene are SEHNR and FQNEAQ (reference sequence). CDR3 DNA: TGTGCCAGCCTTTCCGGAGGAGATTCACCCCTCCACTTT. Translating gives CASLSGGDSPLHF.

The chain carries TRBV6-5 and TRBJ2-2; D is uncertain. The germline CDR1 and CDR2 sequences are MNHEY and SVGAGI. CDR3 size: 13 residues. V was pared by 6 bases and J by 0 bases, with 5 bases between. CDR3 residues: CASRQPNTGELFF. Here the CDR3 DNA reads TGTGCCAGCAGACAGCCGAACACCGGGGAGCTGTTTTTT.

The chain couples TRBV20-1 to TRBJ1-1; possibly TRBD1 for D (5 bases). Trimming pared 4 bases from V and 4 bases from J, leaving 16 bases between. CDR3 size: 14 residues. Germline V gives CDR1 DFQATT, CDR2 SNEGSKA (reference sequence). Written as DNA, the CDR3 is TGCAGTGCTATTGATTCCGGGGGTGGCACTGAAGCTTTCTTT. Translating it yields CSAIDSGGGTEAFF.

The chain couples TRBV4-2 to TRBJ1-1; the D is unclear. Trimming pared 1 base from V and 3 bases from J, leaving 9 bases between. Germline V gene lookup returns CDR1 LGHNA and CDR2 YNFKEQ. This CDR3 region has 14 residues. The CDR3 here is CASSQGGTDTEAFF. In DNA, the CDR3 is TGTGCCAGCAGCCAAGGGGGAACAGACACTGAAGCTTTCTTT.

This clone was recorded only once. The chain recombines TRBV28 with TRBJ1-6; no clear D. The CDR3 consists of 15 residues. The V gene's germline CDR1 is MDHEN and CDR2 SYDVKM. V lost 5 bases to trimming and J lost 4 bases, with 12 bases between them. CDR3 sequence reads: CASSPDGQYNSPLHF. Written as DNA, the CDR3 is TGTGCCAGCAGTCCTGACGGGCAGTATAATTCACCCCTCCACTTT.

CDR3 region: CASSGRMGARSGNTIYF. The CDR3 nucleotides read TGTGCCAGCAGCGGTAGGATGGGGGCAAGATCTGGAAACACCATATATTTT. This chain links TRBV5-8 with TRBJ1-3, with D maybe TRBD1 (6 bases). Germline CDR1 reads SGHTS; CDR2 reads YDEGEE. V was trimmed by 4 bases and J by 1 base, leaving 18 bases between them. The CDR3 consists of 17 residues.

A few counts support this clone. V usage is TRBV6-5 and J usage is TRBJ1-2; D is undetermined. Per germline, CDR1 MNHEY and CDR2 SVGAGI. With 7 bases removed from V and 0 bases from J, the gap between germline ends came to 15 bases. This CDR3 is built from 15 residues. The CDR3 nucleotides are TGTGCCAGCATCGAGGGATCTTTAGCTAACTATGGCTACACCTTC. Its protein product is CASIEGSLANYGYTF.

V and J are TRBV7-8 and TRBJ1-5; 9 bases map to TRBD1. The V gene end was trimmed by 5 bases and the J gene end by 2 bases; junction bases not matched to a gene: 7. CDR1 SGHVS and CDR2 FQNEAQ come from the germline V gene. The CDR3 consists of 16 residues. The CDR3 loop reads CASSQGDRAGNQPQHF. CDR3 nucleotide sequence: TGTGCCAGCAGCCAAGGGGACAGGGCAGGCAATCAGCCCCAGCATTTT.

This clone has just one count. The chain uses TRBV2 and TRBJ2-3; D is possibly TRBD2 (5 bases). The CDR3 extends over 11 amino acids. Trimming left V 8 bases short and J 11 bases short, with 14 bases between. The germline V gene encodes CDR1 SNHLY and CDR2 FYNNEI. The CDR3 nucleotides read TGTGCCAGCCCTAGCCCTCTGGAGCAGTATTTT. As protein: CASPSPLEQYF.

The V call is TRBV4-3, the J call TRBJ2-1; TRBD2 matches at 10 bases. This CDR3 is built from 16 residues. The germline V gene encodes CDR1 LGHNA and CDR2 YSLEER. J was trimmed by 9 bases and V by 0 bases; bases with no gene match: 8. CDR3 nucleotide sequence: TGCGCCAGCAGCCAAGATTGGCTAGCGGGAGTTTTTGAGCAGTTCTTC. It yields the protein CASSQDWLAGVFEQFF.

This sequence joins TRBV19 and TRBJ2-5; TRBD1 matches 8 bases. Germline CDR1 and CDR2: LNHDA and SQIVND (reference sequence). The CDR3 consists of 14 residues. Losses at the gene ends were 5 bases for V and 1 base for J; bases not matched to a gene: 3. As DNA, the CDR3 is TGTGCCAGTAGTTGGACAGGGCCCCAAGAGACCCAGTACTTC. This codes for CASSWTGPQETQYF.

The chain combines TRBV7-9 with TRBJ1-1; TRBD1 aligns across 7 bases. CDR1 and CDR2 from the germline V gene are SEHNR and FQNEAQ (reference sequence). This CDR3 has 13 amino acids. Trimming removed 5 bases from V and 5 bases from J; junction bases left unmatched: 5. CDR3 coding DNA: TGTGCCAGCAGCACACAGGGGTGGACTGAAGCTTTCTTT. Its translation is CASSTQGWTEAFF.

This chain uses TRBV7-8 with TRBJ1-1; 10 bases line up with TRBD1. The CDR3 extends over 14 amino acids. The V and J ends lost 4 bases and 3 bases, in that order; junction bases with no gene match: 2. CDR1 and CDR2 (germline): SGHVS, FQNEAQ. The CDR3 spells CASSSGTGDTEAFF. The CDR3, as DNA: TGTGCCAGCAGCTCTGGGACAGGGGACACTGAAGCTTTCTTT.

In regard to this clone: Other DNA sequences in this specimen translate into the identical CDR3. The gene calls are TRBV20-1 and TRBJ2-7; D unresolved. The CDR3 runs 11 residues. Germline CDR1 is DFQATT and CDR2 is SNEGSKA (reference sequence). Trimming pared 0 bases from V and 1 base from J, leaving 1 base between. CDR3 protein: CSARDSYEQYF. DNA for the CDR3: TGCAGTGCTAGAGATTCCTACGAGCAGTACTTC.

This clone was observed a handful of times. The chain combines TRBV28 with TRBJ2-1, with D perhaps TRBD1 (5 bases). This CDR3 is 13 amino acids long. The V end lost 5 bases, the J end lost 6 bases, and 11 bases lay between the germline ends. CDR1 and CDR2 (germline): MDHEN, SYDVKM. The DNA of the CDR3 is TGTGCCAGCAGTATTGCGCAGGGCAATGAGCAGTTCTTC. Its protein product is CASSIAQGNEQFF.

V is TRBV3-1 (or the pseudogene TRBV3-2) and J is TRBJ2-2, with 9 bases aligning to TRBD2. Germline V lookup: CDR1 LGHDT, CDR2 YNNKEL (reference sequence). This CDR3 spans 17 amino acids. V shed 1 base, J shed 5 bases, and the junction held 8 bases outside the gene matches. The CDR3 coding sequence is TGTGCCAGCAGCCAAGGCCCGGCGGGGGGGCTAACCGGGGAGCTGTTTTTT. This gives the protein CASSQGPAGGLTGELFF.

The rearrangement joins TRBV19 to TRBJ1-1; D possibly corresponds to TRBD1 (5 bases). The CDR3 extends over 15 amino acids. Germline lookup yields CDR1 LNHDA and CDR2 SQIVND (reference sequence). Trimming cost V 9 bases and J 1 base, with 18 bases left between them. CDR3 bases: TGTGCCAGCCTTAAAGGGGCTCTACAGAACACTGAAGCTTTCTTT. Amino acid sequence: CASLKGALQNTEAFF. Full variable domain (rest looked up from reference TRBV19 and TRBJ1-1): DGGITQSPKYLFRKEGQNVTLSCEQNLNHDAMYWYRQDPGQGLRLIYYSQIVNDFQKGDIAEGYSVSREKKESFPLTVTSAQKNPTAFYLCASLKGALQNTEAFFGQGTRLTVV.

The gene calls are TRBV5-1 and TRBJ1-2; TRBD1 agrees at 11 bases. The J segment lost 7 bases and the V segment lost 2 bases, leaving 4 bases of the junction unmatched. Germline CDR1 and CDR2: SGHRS and YFSETQ. This CDR3 contains 14 residues. The CDR3 coding sequence is TGCGCCAGCAGCTTTGGACAGGGGGCCGGTGGCTACACCTTC. It specifies CASSFGQGAGGYTF.

V usage is TRBV4-1 and J usage is TRBJ2-7; the match to TRBD1 covers 11 bases. CDR3 size: 15 residues. Germline V gene data show CDR1 as MGHRA and CDR2 as YSYEKL. The ends lost 0 bases at V and 3 bases at J; junction bases unmatched: 1. CDR3 protein: CASSQEGTGGYEQYV. CDR3 sequence (DNA): TGCGCCAGCAGCCAAGAGGGGACAGGGGGCTACGAGCAGTACGTC.